This record looks at one T cell receptor (beta chain) sequence and its context. The repertoire was sequenced with immunoSEQ multiplex PCR; TCRdb's copy has only in-frame clones and lacks some. This sample carries roughly 58,000 clones, approximately 80% of them seen once, and the ten largest clones take more than 5.5%. The germline V gene encodes CDR1 SQVTM and CDR2 ANQGSEA. The CDR3 spans 13 residues. V dropped 2 bases and J dropped 6 bases, with 12 bases sitting between them. This sample is part of a study of radiotherapy plus CTLA-4 blockade in lung cancer. The chain couples TRBV29-1 to TRBJ2-3, with D possibly matching TRBD2 (7 bases). The specimen was peripheral blood, collected from a patient treated with radiotherapy plus ipilimumab. This TCR was sampled from a human donor with non-small cell lung cancer whose response to radiotherapy plus ipilimumab could not be evaluated. The CDR3 region is CSVERGRGDTQYF. As DNA, the CDR3 is TGCAGCGTTGAACGGGGGAGGGGGGATACGCAGTATTTT.